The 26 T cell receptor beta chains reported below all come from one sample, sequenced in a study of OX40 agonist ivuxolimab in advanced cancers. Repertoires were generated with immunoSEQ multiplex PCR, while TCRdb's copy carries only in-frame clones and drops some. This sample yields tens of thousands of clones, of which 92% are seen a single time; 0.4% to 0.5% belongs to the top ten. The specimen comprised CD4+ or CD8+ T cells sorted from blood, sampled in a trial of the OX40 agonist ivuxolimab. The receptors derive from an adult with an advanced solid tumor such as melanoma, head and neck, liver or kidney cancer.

The CDR3 region is CAWSGVLGEKLFF. CDR3 DNA sequence: TGTGCCTGGAGTGGGGTTTTGGGTGAAAAACTGTTTTTT. This chain links TRBV30 with TRBJ1-4; no firm D call. V was shortened by 1 base and J by 7 bases, with 10 bases between the two germline ends. The germline V gene encodes CDR1 GTSNPN and CDR2 SVGIG (reference sequence). The CDR3 totals 13 residues.

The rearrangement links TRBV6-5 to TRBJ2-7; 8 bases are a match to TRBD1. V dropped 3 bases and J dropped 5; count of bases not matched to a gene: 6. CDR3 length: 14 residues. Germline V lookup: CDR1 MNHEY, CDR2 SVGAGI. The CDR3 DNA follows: TGTGCCAGCAGTTATCGGACAGGGAATGACGAGCAGTACTTC. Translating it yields CASSYRTGNDEQYF.

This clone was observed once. In nucleotides, the CDR3 is TGTGCCAGCAGTGAAGCTCTAAGGTGGCACCAAGAGACCCAGTACTTC. Its protein is CASSEALRWHQETQYF. The gene calls are TRBV25-1 and TRBJ2-5; D gene uncertain. V was trimmed by 2 bases and J by 0 bases, leaving 13 bases between them. From germline, CDR1 is MGHDK and CDR2 SYGVNS. The CDR3 loop spans 16 amino acids.

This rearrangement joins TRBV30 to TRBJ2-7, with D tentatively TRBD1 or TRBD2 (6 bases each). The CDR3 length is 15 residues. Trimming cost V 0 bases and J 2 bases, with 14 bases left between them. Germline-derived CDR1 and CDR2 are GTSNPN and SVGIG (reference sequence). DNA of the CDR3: TGTGCCTGGAGTGTACCGGGGGCGAAGCCCTACGAGCAGTACTTC. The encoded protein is CAWSVPGAKPYEQYF.

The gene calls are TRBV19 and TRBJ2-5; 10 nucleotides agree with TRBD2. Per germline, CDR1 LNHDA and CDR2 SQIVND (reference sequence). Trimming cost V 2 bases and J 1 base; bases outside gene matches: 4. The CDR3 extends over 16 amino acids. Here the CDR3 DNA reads TGTGCCAGTAGTATAACTAGCGGGGTGTTCCAAGAGACCCAGTACTTC. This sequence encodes CASSITSGVFQETQYF.

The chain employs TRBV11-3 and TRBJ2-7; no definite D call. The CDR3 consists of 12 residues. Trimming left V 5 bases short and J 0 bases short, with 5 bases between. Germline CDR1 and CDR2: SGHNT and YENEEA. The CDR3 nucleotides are TGTGCCAGCAGCCCGACCTCCTACGAGCAGTACTTC. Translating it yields CASSPTSYEQYF. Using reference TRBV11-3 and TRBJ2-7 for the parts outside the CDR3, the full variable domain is EAGVVQSPRYKIIEKKQPVAFWCNPISGHNTLYWYLQNLGQGPELLIRYENEEAVDDSQLPKDRFSAERLKGVDSTLKIQPAELGDSAVYLCASSPTSYEQYFGPGTRLTVT.

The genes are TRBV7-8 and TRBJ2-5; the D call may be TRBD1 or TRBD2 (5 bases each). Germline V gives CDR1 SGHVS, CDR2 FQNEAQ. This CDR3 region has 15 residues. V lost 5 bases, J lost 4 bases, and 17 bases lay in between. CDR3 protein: CASSLGVGVVETQYF. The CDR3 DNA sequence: TGTGCCAGCAGCCTAGGGGTGGGAGTGGTAGAGACCCAGTACTTC.

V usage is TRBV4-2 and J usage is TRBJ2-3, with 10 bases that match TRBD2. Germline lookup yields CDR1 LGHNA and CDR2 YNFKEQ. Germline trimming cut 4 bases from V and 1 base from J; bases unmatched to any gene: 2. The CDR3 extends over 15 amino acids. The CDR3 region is CASSPGTSGTDTQYF. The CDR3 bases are TGTGCCAGCAGCCCCGGGACTAGCGGCACAGATACGCAGTATTTT.

This CDR3 reads CASSPFLVGGGGPQEDTQYF. The DNA for the CDR3 is TGTGCCAGCTCACCATTTTTGGTAGGAGGCGGGGGCCCACAGGAGGATACGCAGTATTTT. The rearrangement links TRBV18 to TRBJ2-3, with a possible D match to TRBD2 (7 bases). The CDR3 sequence is 20 residues long. V was pared by 2 bases and J by 6 bases, with 30 bases between. Germline CDR1 KGHSH, CDR2 LQKENI.

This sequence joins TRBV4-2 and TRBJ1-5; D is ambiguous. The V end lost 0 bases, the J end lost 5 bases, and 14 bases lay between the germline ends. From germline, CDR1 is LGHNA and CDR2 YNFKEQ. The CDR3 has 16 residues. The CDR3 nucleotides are TGTGCCAGCAGCCAAGACCCCGGGTCGGAGGATCAGCCCCAGCATTTT. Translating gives CASSQDPGSEDQPQHF.

CDR3 sequence reads: CASSFLGRRTSGNTIYF. As DNA, the CDR3 is TGTGCCAGCAGCTTTCTGGGCAGAAGAACTTCTGGAAACACCATATATTTT. The rearrangement links TRBV7-2 to TRBJ1-3; D remains ambiguous. Trimming pared 3 bases from V and 1 base from J, leaving 16 bases between. The CDR3 covers 17 residues. Looked up from germline, CDR1 is SGHTA and CDR2 is FQGNSA.

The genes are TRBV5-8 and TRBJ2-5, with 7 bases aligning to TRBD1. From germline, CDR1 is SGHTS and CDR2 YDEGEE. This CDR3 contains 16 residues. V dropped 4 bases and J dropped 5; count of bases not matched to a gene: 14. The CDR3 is CASSPRGQASRETQYF. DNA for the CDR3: TGTGCCAGCAGCCCTCGAGGACAGGCTTCCCGGGAGACCCAGTACTTC. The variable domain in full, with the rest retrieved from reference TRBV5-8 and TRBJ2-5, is EAGVTQSPTHLIKTRGQQATLRCSPISGHTSVYWYQQALGLGLQFLLWYDEGEERNRGNFPPRFSGRQFPNYSSELNVNALELEDSALYLCASSPRGQASRETQYFGPGTRLLVL.

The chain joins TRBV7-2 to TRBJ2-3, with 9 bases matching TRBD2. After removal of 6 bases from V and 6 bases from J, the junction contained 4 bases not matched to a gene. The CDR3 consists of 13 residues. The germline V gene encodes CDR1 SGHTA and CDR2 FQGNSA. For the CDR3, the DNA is TGTGCCAGCAGAAGCGGGGGGTGGGATACGCAGTATTTT. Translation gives CASRSGGWDTQYF.

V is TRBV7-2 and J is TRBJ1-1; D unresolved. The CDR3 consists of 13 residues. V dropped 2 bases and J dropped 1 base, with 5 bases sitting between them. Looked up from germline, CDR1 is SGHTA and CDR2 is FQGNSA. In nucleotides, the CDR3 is TGTGCCAGCAGCTTAAATGCGAACACTGAAGCTTTCTTT. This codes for CASSLNANTEAFF.

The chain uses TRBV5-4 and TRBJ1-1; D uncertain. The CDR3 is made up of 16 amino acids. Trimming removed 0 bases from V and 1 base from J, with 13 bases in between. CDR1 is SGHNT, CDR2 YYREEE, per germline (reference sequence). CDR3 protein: CASSLGGGRSNTEAFF. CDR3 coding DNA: TGTGCCAGCAGCTTGGGAGGAGGCAGGTCGAACACTGAAGCTTTCTTT.

In DNA form, the CDR3 reads TGCGCCAGCAGCCAAGCCGAGGGAGGGCCCACAGATACGCAGTATTTT. Protein: CASSQAEGGPTDTQYF. This rearrangement joins TRBV4-1 to TRBJ2-3; 7 bases match TRBD2. V gave up 1 base and J gave up 2 bases; unmatched junction bases: 6. Germline CDR1 reads MGHRA; CDR2 reads YSYEKL. This CDR3 is 16 amino acids long.

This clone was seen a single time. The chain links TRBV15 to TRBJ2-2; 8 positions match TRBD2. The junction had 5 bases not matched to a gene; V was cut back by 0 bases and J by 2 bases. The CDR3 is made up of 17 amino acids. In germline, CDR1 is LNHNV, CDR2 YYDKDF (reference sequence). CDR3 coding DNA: TGTGCCACCAGCAGAGATTTCACTAGCGGTAACACCGGGGAGCTGTTTTTT. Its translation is CATSRDFTSGNTGELFF.

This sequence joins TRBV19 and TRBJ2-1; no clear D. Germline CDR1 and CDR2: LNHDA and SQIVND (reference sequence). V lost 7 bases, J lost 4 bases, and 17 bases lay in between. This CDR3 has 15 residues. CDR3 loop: CASTNRPTDYNEQFF. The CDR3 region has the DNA TGTGCCAGTACCAATCGTCCTACAGATTACAATGAGCAGTTCTTC.

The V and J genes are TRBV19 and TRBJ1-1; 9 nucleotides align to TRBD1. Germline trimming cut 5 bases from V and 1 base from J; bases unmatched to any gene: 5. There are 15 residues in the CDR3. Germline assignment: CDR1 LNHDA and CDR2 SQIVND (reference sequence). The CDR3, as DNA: TGTGCCAGTAGTCAACAGGGGGCGGGGAACACTGAAGCTTTCTTT. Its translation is CASSQQGAGNTEAFF.

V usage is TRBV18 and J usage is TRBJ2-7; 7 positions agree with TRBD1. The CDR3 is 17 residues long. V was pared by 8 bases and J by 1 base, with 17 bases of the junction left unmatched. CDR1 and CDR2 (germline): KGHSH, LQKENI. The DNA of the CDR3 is TGTGCCAGCACCCAACAACAGGGGCCAACGGGGTCCTACGAGCAGTACTTC. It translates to CASTQQQGPTGSYEQYF.

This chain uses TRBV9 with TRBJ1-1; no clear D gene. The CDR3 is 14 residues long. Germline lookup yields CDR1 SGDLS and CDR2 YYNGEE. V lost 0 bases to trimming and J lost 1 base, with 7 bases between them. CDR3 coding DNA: TGTGCCAGCAGCGTAGGGTGGGGGAACACTGAAGCTTTCTTT. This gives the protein CASSVGWGNTEAFF.

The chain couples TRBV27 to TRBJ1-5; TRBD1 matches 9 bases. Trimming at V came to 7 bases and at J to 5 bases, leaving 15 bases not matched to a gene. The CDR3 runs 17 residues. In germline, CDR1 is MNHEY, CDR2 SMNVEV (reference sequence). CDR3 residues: CASKPGQGLVIDQPQHF. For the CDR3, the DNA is TGTGCCAGCAAACCGGGACAGGGATTAGTGATCGATCAGCCCCAGCATTTT.

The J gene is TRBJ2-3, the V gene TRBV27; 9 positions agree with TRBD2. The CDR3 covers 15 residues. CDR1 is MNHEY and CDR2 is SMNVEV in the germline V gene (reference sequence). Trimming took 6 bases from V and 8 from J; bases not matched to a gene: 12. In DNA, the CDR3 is TGTGCCAGCAGACCATGGACTAGCGAGCTCAGTACGCAGTATTTT. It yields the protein CASRPWTSELSTQYF.

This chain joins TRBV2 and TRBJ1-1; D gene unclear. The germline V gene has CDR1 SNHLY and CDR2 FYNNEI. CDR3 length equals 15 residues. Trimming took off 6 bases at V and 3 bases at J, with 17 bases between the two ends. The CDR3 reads CASRAQPKTDTEAFF. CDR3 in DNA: TGTGCCAGCAGGGCCCAACCCAAAACGGACACTGAAGCTTTCTTT.

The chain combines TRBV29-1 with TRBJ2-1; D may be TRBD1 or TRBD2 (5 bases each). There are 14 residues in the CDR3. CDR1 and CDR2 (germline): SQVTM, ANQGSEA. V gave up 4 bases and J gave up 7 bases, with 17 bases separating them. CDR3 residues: CSVGPWGSGNEQFF. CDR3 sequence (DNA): TGCAGCGTTGGGCCTTGGGGGTCAGGGAATGAGCAGTTCTTC.

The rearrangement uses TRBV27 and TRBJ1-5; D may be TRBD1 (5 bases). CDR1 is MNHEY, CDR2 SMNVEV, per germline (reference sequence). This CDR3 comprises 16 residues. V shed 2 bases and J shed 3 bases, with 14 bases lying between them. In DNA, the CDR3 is TGTGCCAGCAGTTTAGTGGGGGAGAGGGCCAATCAGCCCCAGCATTTT. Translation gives CASSLVGERANQPQHF.